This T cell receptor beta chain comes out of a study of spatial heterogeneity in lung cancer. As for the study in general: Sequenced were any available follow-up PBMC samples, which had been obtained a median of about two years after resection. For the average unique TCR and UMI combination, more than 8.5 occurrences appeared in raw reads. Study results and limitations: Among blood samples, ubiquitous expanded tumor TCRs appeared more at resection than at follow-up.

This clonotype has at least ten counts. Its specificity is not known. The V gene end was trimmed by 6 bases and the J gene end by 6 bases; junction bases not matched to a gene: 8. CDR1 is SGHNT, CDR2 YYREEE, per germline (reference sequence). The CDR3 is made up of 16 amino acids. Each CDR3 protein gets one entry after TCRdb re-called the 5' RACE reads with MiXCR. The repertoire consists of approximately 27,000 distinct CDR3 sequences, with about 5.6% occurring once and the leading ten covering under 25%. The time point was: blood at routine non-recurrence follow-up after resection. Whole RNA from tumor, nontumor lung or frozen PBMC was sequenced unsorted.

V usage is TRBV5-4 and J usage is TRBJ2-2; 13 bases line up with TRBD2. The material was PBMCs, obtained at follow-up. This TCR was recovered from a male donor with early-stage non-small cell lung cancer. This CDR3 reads CASNNGLAGAAGELFF. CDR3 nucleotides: TGTGCCAGCAACAACGGACTAGCGGGAGCCGCCGGGGAGCTGTTTTTT.